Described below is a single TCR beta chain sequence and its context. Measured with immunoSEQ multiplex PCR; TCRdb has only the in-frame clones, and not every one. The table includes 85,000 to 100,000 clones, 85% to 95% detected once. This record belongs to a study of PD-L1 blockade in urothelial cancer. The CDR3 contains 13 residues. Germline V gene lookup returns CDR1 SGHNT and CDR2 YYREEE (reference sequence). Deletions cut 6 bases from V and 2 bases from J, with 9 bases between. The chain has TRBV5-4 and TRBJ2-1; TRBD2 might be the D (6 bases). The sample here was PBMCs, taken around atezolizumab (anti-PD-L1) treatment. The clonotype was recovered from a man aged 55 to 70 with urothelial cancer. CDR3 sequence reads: CASNGGAYNEQFF. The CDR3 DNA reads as TGTGCCAGCAATGGCGGGGCCTACAATGAGCAGTTCTTC.